This T cell receptor (beta chain) was found in a study of beta chain features in type 1 diabetes. Study at large: In age, gender and cell yields, patients were similar to healthy donors.

Whole-study findings and limits: There was a possibility that cDNA sequencing over-represented cells with high TCR expression. Fewer insertions but more deletions were seen at VDJ junctions in type 1 diabetes patients. For Type 1 diabetes patients, all four CD4+ subsets carried TCRB CDR3s that were moderately but significantly shorter.

The entirety of the isolated RNA underwent reverse transcription, so expressed TCRB transcripts were sequenced. The protocol was immunoSEQ multiplex PCR, while the TCRdb copy is restricted to in-frame clones and leaves out a portion. The sample lists approximately 730,000 clones, roughly 13% occurring once. Germline V gene sequence: CDR1 MNHGY, CDR2 SVAAGI. V dropped 4 bases and J dropped 4 bases, with 4 bases sitting between them. There are 11 residues in the CDR3. About this clone itself: Antigen specificity is unknown.

The chain couples TRBV6-9 to TRBJ2-5; no reliable D call. Sequencing was carried out using naive CD4+ T cells from blood. This receptor was taken from a man aged 18 to 30 with type 1 diabetes. The CDR3 DNA reads as TGTGCCAGCAGTTGTGGAGAGACCCAGTACTTC. This codes for CASSCGETQYF.